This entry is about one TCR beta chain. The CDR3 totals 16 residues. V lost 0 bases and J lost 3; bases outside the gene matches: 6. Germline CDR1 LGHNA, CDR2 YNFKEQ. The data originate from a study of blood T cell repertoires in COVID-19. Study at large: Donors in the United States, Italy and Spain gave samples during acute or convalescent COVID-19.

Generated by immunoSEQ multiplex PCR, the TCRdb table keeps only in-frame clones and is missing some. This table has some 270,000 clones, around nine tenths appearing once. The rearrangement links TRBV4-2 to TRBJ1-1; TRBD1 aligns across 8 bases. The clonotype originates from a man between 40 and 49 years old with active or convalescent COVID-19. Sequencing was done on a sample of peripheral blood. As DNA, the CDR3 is TGTGCCAGCAGCCAAGATACGACAGGGGTGTACACTGAAGCTTTCTTT. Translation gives CASSQDTTGVYTEAFF.